A single sample is the source of the 27 T cell receptor beta chains below, sequenced in a study of monozygotic twins with inflammatory bowel disease. TCRdb re-called the 5' RACE reads; every CDR3 protein appears as one record, without DNA. The listing contains about 450,000 distinct CDR3 sequences. The sample taken for sequencing was blood. The receptors stem from a human donor with ulcerative colitis or Crohn's disease, or a healthy co-twin of an affected twin (not recorded which).

The chain is built from TRBV7-2 and TRBJ2-1; TCRdb names TRBD2, which stays unverified in the absence of DNA. The CDR3 covers 17 residues. Per the germline V gene, CDR1 is SGHTA and CDR2 is FQGNSA. The CDR3 here is CASSLFPSGARFGSTIF. The entire variable domain, with the rest obtained from reference TRBV7-2 and TRBJ2-1, is as follows: GAGVSQSPSNKVTEKGKDVELRCDPISGHTALYWYRQSLGQGLEFLIYFQGNSAPDKSGLPSDRFSAERTGGSVSTLTIQRTQQEDSAVYLCASSLFPSGARFGSTIFGPGTRLTVL.

V is TRBV5-1 and J is TRBJ1-2; as DNA is missing, the TRBD1 call by TCRdb cannot be tested. Per germline, CDR1 SGHRS and CDR2 YFSETQ. This CDR3 is 13 amino acids long. CDR3 residues: CASRRLRDYGYTF.

The rearrangement joins TRBV12-3 or TRBV12-4 to TRBJ2-3; the D call of TRBD2 rests on TCRdb alone, since no DNA is present to check it. This CDR3 spans 12 amino acids. CDR3 sequence reads: CASRETMDTQYF.

This chain joins TRBV27 and TRBJ2-3; as DNA is missing, the TRBD2 call by TCRdb cannot be tested. The CDR3 totals 19 residues. The germline gives CDR1 MNHEY, CDR2 SMNVEV (reference sequence). The CDR3 sequence is CASSLSPRFQRRDTDTQYF.

This rearrangement joins TRBV5-1 to TRBJ2-3; the D gene TCRdb calls, TRBD2, cannot be checked with no DNA. CDR1 and CDR2 (germline): SGHRS, YFSETQ. The CDR3 runs to 18 residues. The CDR3 reads CASSLTEALAGGTDTQYF. The full variable domain, in which reference TRBV5-1 and TRBJ2-3 provide the parts outside the CDR3, is KAGVTQTPRYLIKTRGQQVTLSCSPISGHRSVSWYQQTPGQGLQFLFEYFSETQRNKGNFPGRFSGRQFSNSRSEMNVSTLELGDSALYLCASSLTEALAGGTDTQYFGPGTRLTVL.

The chain carries TRBV20-1 and TRBJ2-1; there is no DNA to check the TCRdb D call of TRBD1. The CDR3 is 16 amino acids. Per the germline V gene, CDR1 is DFQATT and CDR2 is SNEGSKA (reference sequence). The CDR3 is CSASIPQGGHYNEQFF.

V gene TRBV20-1 combines with J gene TRBJ1-4; TCRdb's D call of TRBD1 is untestable without DNA. Germline V CDR1 and CDR2: DFQATT, SNEGSKA (reference sequence). There are 13 residues in the CDR3. The CDR3 loop is CSATSGTNEKLFF.

The chain is built from TRBV2 and TRBJ2-5; TCRdb gives TRBD1 as the D gene, but with no DNA this cannot be confirmed. Germline-derived CDR1 and CDR2 are SNHLY and FYNNEI. This CDR3 has 13 residues. CDR3 amino acids: CASSDGGGRAQYF.

This chain joins TRBV28 and TRBJ1-1; TCRdb proposes TRBD1, but this gene call is untestable without DNA. The CDR3 is made up of 13 amino acids. Germline CDR1 MDHEN, CDR2 SYDVKM. The CDR3 reads CASSYPQGGNAFF.

The V call is TRBV7-2, the J call TRBJ2-3; TCRdb calls TRBD1, which cannot be checked without DNA. Germline CDR1 is SGHTA and CDR2 is FQGNSA. This CDR3 is 15 amino acids long. This CDR3 reads CASSAGDRDFDTQYF.

J is TRBJ2-1 and V is TRBV18; the TCRdb call, TRBD1, lacks DNA for checking. Germline-derived CDR1 and CDR2 are KGHSH and LQKENI. The CDR3 is made up of 15 amino acids. The CDR3 loop is CASSLTGTGLSEQFF.

CDR3 residues: CASKGLAGAPYNEQFF. The rearrangement links TRBV6-1 to TRBJ2-1; as DNA is missing, the TRBD2 call by TCRdb cannot be tested. The CDR3 spans 16 residues. Germline CDR1 MNHNS, CDR2 SASEGT.

CDR3 sequence reads: CAISSGVSGANVLTF. The chain has TRBV10-3 and TRBJ2-6. Germline lookup yields CDR1 ENHRY and CDR2 SYGVKD. The length of the CDR3 is 15 residues.

The chain has TRBV19 and TRBJ2-5; checking the TCRdb D call of TRBD2 is not possible without DNA. The CDR3 contains 16 residues. The germline V gene has CDR1 LNHDA and CDR2 SQIVND (reference sequence). CDR3 amino acids: CASSIHPSGGQETQYF.

V is TRBV5-8 and J is TRBJ1-2; TCRdb's D call, TRBD1, is unchecked because there is no DNA. The CDR3 is 13 amino acids. Germline V gene sequence: CDR1 SGHTS, CDR2 YDEGEE. CDR3 in amino acids: CASSLTGTHGYTF.

The chain recombines TRBV20-1 with TRBJ2-7; TCRdb outputs TRBD1, but without DNA this stays unchecked. This CDR3 region has 14 residues. Germline CDR1 is DFQATT and CDR2 is SNEGSKA (reference sequence). CDR3 protein: CSARPGQGRLGQYF.

The V gene is TRBV7-2, the J gene TRBJ2-1; TCRdb proposes TRBD1, but this gene call is untestable without DNA. This CDR3 spans 15 amino acids. CDR1 SGHTA and CDR2 FQGNSA come from the germline V gene. CDR3 amino acids: CASSPVGGRYNEQFF. The full variable domain, its missing parts supplied by reference TRBV7-2 and TRBJ2-1, is GAGVSQSPSNKVTEKGKDVELRCDPISGHTALYWYRQSLGQGLEFLIYFQGNSAPDKSGLPSDRFSAERTGGSVSTLTIQRTQQEDSAVYLCASSPVGGRYNEQFFGPGTRLTVL.

J is TRBJ2-1 and V is TRBV14. Germline CDR1 SGHDN, CDR2 FVKESK. The CDR3 contains 16 residues. The CDR3 loop is CASSHLTESRYNEQFF.

This sequence joins TRBV6-1 and TRBJ2-3; TCRdb lists TRBD2, though no DNA is available to test this call. The CDR3 spans 12 residues. Germline CDR1 MNHNS, CDR2 SASEGT. The CDR3 sequence is CASRKSGSAQYF.

The CDR3 protein is CASYLSGRPQEQFF. The rearrangement joins TRBV18 to TRBJ2-1; TCRdb gives TRBD2 as the D gene, but with no DNA this cannot be confirmed. CDR1 and CDR2 from the germline V gene are KGHSH and LQKENI. The CDR3 loop spans 14 amino acids.

The chain recombines TRBV5-4 with TRBJ2-1; lacking DNA, the TRBD1 call made by TCRdb goes unchecked. The CDR3 covers 16 residues. Germline V gives CDR1 SGHNT, CDR2 YYREEE (reference sequence). The CDR3 region is CASSLRGEGIRNEQFF.

The gene calls are TRBV12-3 or TRBV12-4 and TRBJ2-4; the TCRdb D gene call, TRBD1, has no DNA to confirm it. The CDR3 is 14 residues long. The CDR3 protein is CASSLWGAKNIQYF.

The chain employs TRBV20-1 and TRBJ1-6. Germline CDR1 is DFQATT and CDR2 is SNEGSKA (reference sequence). The CDR3 consists of 14 residues. The chain's CDR3 is CSASAELDNSPLHF.

The V call is TRBV6-5, the J call TRBJ2-5; the D gene TCRdb calls, TRBD1, cannot be checked with no DNA. The CDR3 is 15 amino acids. CDR1 and CDR2 from the germline V gene are MNHEY and SVGAGI. The CDR3 spells CASSSTGGRRGTQYF.

V gene TRBV3-1 combines with J gene TRBJ2-5. Looked up from germline, CDR1 is LGHDT and CDR2 is YNNKEL (reference sequence). This CDR3 is 12 amino acids long. The CDR3 loop is CASSHLRETQYF.

The genes are TRBV29-1 and TRBJ2-5; TCRdb's D gene call, TRBD2, goes unchecked for lack of DNA. CDR3 length: 13 residues. CDR1 is SQVTM and CDR2 is ANQGSEA in the germline V gene. CDR3 loop: CSVNLNGRETQYF.

The gene calls are TRBV6-5 and TRBJ1-1; TCRdb outputs TRBD1, but without DNA this stays unchecked. Germline V CDR1 and CDR2: MNHEY, SVGAGI. This CDR3 contains 13 residues. The CDR3 region is CASSYSVGQGAFF.